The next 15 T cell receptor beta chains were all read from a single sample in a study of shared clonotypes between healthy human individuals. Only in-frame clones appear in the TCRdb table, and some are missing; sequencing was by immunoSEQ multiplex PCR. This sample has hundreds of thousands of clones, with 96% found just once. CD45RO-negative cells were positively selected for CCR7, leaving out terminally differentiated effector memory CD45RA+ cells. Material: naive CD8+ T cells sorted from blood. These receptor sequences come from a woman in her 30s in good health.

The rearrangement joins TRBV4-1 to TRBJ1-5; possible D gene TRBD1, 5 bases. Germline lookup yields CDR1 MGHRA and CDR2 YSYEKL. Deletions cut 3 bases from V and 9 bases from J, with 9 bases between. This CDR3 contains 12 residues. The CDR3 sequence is CASSHTGPPQHF. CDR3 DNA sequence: TGCGCCAGCAGCCATACAGGCCCGCCCCAGCATTTT.

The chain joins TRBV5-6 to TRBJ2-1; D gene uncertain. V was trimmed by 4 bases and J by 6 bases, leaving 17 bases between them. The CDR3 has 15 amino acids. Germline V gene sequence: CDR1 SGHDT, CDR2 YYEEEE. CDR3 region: CASSIDSTYLNEQFF. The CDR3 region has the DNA TGTGCCAGCAGCATAGACTCGACTTACCTCAATGAGCAGTTCTTC.

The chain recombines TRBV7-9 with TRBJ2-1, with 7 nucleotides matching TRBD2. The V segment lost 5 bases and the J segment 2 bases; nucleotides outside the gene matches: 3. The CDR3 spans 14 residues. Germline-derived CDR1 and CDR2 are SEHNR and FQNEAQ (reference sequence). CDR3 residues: CASSMGGTYNEQFF. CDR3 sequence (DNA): TGTGCCAGCAGCATGGGGGGGACCTACAATGAGCAGTTCTTC.

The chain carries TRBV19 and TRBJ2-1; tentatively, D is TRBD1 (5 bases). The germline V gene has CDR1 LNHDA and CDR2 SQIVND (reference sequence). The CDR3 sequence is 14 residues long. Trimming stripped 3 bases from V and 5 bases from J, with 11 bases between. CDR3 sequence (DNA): TGTGCCAGTAGTATCCGGCCAGGGAACAATGAGCAGTTCTTC. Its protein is CASSIRPGNNEQFF.

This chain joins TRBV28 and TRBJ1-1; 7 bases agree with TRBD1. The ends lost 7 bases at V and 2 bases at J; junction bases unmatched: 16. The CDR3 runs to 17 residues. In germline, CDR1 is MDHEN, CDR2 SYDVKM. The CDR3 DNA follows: TGTGCCAGCAATGCCCTCGACCCGGGACAGTCAAACACTGAAGCTTTCTTT. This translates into CASNALDPGQSNTEAFF. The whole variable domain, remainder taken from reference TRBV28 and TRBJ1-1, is DVKVTQSSRYLVKRTGEKVFLECVQDMDHENMFWYRQDPGLGLRLIYFSYDVKMKEKGDIPEGYSVSREKKERFSLILESASTNQTSMYLCASNALDPGQSNTEAFFGQGTRLTVV.

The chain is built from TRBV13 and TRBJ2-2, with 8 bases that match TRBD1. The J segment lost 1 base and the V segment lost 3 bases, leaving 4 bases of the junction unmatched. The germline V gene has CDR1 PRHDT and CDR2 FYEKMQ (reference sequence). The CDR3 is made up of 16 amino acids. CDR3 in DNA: TGTGCCAGCAGCTTTACCGGGACAGGGAACACCGGGGAGCTGTTTTTT. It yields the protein CASSFTGTGNTGELFF.

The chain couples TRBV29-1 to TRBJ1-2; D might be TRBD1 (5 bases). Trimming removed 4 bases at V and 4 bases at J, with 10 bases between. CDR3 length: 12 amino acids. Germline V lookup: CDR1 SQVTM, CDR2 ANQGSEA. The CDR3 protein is CSVVIRAYGYTF. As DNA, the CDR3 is TGCAGCGTTGTTATCAGGGCCTATGGCTACACCTTC.

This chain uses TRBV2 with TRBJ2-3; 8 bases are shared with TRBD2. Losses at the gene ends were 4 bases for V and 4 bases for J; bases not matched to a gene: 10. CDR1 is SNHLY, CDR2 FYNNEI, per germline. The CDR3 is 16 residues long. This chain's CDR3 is CASSAPWAGGADTQYF. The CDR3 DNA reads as TGTGCCAGCAGTGCCCCCTGGGCGGGAGGAGCAGATACGCAGTATTTT.

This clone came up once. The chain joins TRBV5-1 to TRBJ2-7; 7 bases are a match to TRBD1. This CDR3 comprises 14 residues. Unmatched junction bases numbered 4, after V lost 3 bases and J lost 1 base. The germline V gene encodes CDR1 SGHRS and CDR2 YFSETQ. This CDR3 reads CASSYLTGSYEQYF. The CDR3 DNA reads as TGCGCCAGCAGCTACCTGACAGGGTCCTACGAGCAGTACTTC.

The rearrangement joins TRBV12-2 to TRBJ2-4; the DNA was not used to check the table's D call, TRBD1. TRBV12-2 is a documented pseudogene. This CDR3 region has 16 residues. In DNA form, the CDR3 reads TGTGCAAGTCGCTTAGAGAACAGTCTAGCCAAAAACATTCAGTACTTC. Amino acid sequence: CASRLENSLAKNIQYF.

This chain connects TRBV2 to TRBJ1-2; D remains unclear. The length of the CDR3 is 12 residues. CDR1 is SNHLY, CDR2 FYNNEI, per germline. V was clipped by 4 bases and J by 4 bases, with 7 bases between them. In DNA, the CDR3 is TGTGCCAGCAGTGCGGACGGCTATGGCTACACCTTC. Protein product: CASSADGYGYTF. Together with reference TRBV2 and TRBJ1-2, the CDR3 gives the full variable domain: EPEVTQTPSHQVTQMGQEVILRCVPISNHLYFYWYRQILGQKVEFLVSFYNNEISEKSEIFDDQFSVERPDGSNFTLKIRSTKLEDSAMYFCASSADGYGYTFGSGTRLTVV.

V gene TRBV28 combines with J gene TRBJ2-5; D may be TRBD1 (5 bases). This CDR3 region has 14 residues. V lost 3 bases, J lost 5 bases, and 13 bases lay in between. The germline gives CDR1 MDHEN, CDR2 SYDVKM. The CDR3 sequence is CASSFDSYVETQYF. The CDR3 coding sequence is TGTGCCAGCAGTTTCGACAGTTACGTGGAGACCCAGTACTTC.

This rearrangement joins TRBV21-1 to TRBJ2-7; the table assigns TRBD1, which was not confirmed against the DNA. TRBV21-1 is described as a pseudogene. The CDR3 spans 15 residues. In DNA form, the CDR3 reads TGTGCCAGCAGCACGGGGACAGCCGAAAGCTACGAGCAGTACTTC. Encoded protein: CASSTGTAESYEQYF.

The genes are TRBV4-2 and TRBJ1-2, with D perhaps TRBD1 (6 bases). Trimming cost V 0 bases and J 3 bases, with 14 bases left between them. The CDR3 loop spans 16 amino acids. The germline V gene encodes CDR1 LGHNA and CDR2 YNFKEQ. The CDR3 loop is CASSQDLTGPDYGYTF. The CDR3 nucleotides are TGTGCCAGCAGCCAAGATCTCACAGGGCCTGACTATGGCTACACCTTC.

The DNA for the CDR3 is TGTGCCAGCAGTTTAGGAAAGTGGCCCCAGCATTTT. Protein product: CASSLGKWPQHF. This chain uses TRBV28 with TRBJ1-5; D remains ambiguous. Germline CDR1 is MDHEN and CDR2 is SYDVKM. This CDR3 is 12 amino acids long. With 2 bases removed from V and 9 bases from J, the gap between germline ends came to 8 bases.